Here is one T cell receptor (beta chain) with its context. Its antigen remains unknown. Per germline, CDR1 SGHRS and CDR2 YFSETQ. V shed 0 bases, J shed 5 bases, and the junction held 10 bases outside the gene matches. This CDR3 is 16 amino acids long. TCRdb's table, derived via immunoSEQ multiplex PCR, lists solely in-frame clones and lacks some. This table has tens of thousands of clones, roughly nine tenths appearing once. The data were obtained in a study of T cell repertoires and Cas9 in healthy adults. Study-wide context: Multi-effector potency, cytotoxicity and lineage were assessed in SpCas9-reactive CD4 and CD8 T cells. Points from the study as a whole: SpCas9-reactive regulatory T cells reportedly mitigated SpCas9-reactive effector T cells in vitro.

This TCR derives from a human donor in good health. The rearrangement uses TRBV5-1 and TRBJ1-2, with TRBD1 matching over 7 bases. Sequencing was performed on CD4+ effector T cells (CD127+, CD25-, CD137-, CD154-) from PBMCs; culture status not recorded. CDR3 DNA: TGCGCCAGCAGCTTGGGGCGTTGGGGACAGTCGTATGGCTACACCTTC. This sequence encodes CASSLGRWGQSYGYTF. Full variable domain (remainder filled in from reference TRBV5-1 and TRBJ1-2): KAGVTQTPRYLIKTRGQQVTLSCSPISGHRSVSWYQQTPGQGLQFLFEYFSETQRNKGNFPGRFSGRQFSNSRSEMNVSTLELGDSALYLCASSLGRWGQSYGYTFGSGTRLTVV.